A single sample gave rise to the 32 T cell receptor beta chains below, sequenced in a study of T cells after yellow fever vaccination. Each CDR3 protein gets one entry after TCRdb re-called the 5' RACE reads with MiXCR. The sample comprises 500,000 to 700,000 distinct CDR3 sequences, 15% to 20% of which are singletons, and 14% rests with the top ten. Sequenced here: PBMCs, sampled 15 days after the yellow fever booster vaccination. The receptor source for this set is a man aged 25-40 years who received the YFV17D yellow fever vaccine.

This clonotype was seen more than once but under ten times. This chain connects TRBV20-1 to TRBJ2-4; D is perhaps TRBD2 (7 bases). Germline-derived CDR1 and CDR2 are DFQATT and SNEGSKA (reference sequence). V dropped 1 base and J dropped 1 base, with 29 bases sitting between them. The CDR3 consists of 21 residues. Here the CDR3 DNA reads TGCAGTGCTAGAGGGCAGGCGGGGGCGAATGCAGGGCTCTTTGCCAAAAACATTCAGTACTTC. Amino acid sequence: CSARGQAGANAGLFAKNIQYF.

The chain has TRBV6-5 and TRBJ2-2, with D perhaps TRBD1 or TRBD2 (6 bases each). This CDR3 is built from 14 residues. CDR1 and CDR2 from the germline V gene are MNHEY and SVGAGI. The V and J ends lost 7 bases and 5 bases respectively, with 14 bases between them. This chain's CDR3 is CASISRGDTGELFF. The CDR3 region has the DNA TGTGCCAGCATTAGTAGGGGGGATACCGGGGAGCTGTTTTTT.

The J gene is TRBJ2-7, the V gene TRBV5-8; D is uncertain. Trimming took off 4 bases at V and 2 bases at J, with 7 bases between the two ends. CDR1 is SGHTS and CDR2 is YDEGEE in the germline V gene. This CDR3 comprises 12 residues. CDR3 amino acids: CASSHTPYEQYF. CDR3 nucleotides: TGTGCCAGCAGCCATACCCCCTACGAGCAGTACTTC.

The table lists this clonotype with a few counts. The rearrangement uses TRBV13 and TRBJ2-1, with a tentative D call TRBD2 (6 bases). Germline V gene lookup returns CDR1 PRHDT and CDR2 FYEKMQ (reference sequence). There are 17 residues in the CDR3. V lost 7 bases to trimming and J lost 8 bases, with 27 bases between them. Written as DNA, the CDR3 is TGTGCCAGCATCATTTTCTTCCGGGACTGGAGCTTCCATGAGCAGTTCTTC. Its translation: CASIIFFRDWSFHEQFF.

The chain combines TRBV6-1 with TRBJ2-1, with 7 bases aligning to TRBD1. The CDR3 has 15 residues. CDR1 and CDR2 from the germline V gene are MNHNS and SASEGT. The V segment lost 6 bases and the J segment 9 bases; nucleotides outside the gene matches: 14. This CDR3 is CASSRSGTAGREQFF. The DNA for the CDR3 is TGTGCCAGCAGCAGGTCCGGGACAGCAGGGCGTGAGCAGTTCTTC.

This clonotype was found a few times. The CDR3 sequence is CSARVQQETQYF. In nucleotides, the CDR3 is TGCAGTGCTAGAGTTCAACAAGAGACCCAGTACTTC. The chain recombines TRBV20-1 with TRBJ2-5; no clear D. CDR1 is DFQATT, CDR2 SNEGSKA, per germline (reference sequence). The CDR3 runs to 12 residues. V lost 1 base, J lost 2 bases, and 5 bases lay in between.

This clonotype turned up a few times. This chain links TRBV5-8 with TRBJ1-2; D not resolved. This CDR3 has 14 amino acids. In germline, CDR1 is SGHTS, CDR2 YDEGEE. The V end lost 0 bases, the J end lost 5 bases, and 11 bases lay between the germline ends. The CDR3 DNA follows: TGTGCCAGCAGCTTGGATCTGCGCGGGTATGGCTACACCTTC. Amino acids: CASSLDLRGYGYTF.

This clonotype was observed a few times. The J gene is TRBJ2-5, the V gene TRBV20-1; 8 bases line up with TRBD1. Germline-derived CDR1 and CDR2 are DFQATT and SNEGSKA (reference sequence). The V segment lost 4 bases and the J segment 4 bases; nucleotides outside the gene matches: 5. The CDR3 is made up of 13 amino acids. CDR3 in amino acids: CSANTGGRETQYF. Written as DNA, the CDR3 is TGCAGTGCTAACACAGGGGGAAGAGAGACCCAGTACTTC.

The chain links TRBV24-1 to TRBJ1-2; D ambiguous. V dropped 4 bases and J dropped 5 bases, with 13 bases sitting between them. The CDR3 consists of 14 residues. Per the germline V gene, CDR1 is KGHDR and CDR2 is SFDVKD. The DNA of the CDR3 is TGTGCCACCAGTGACGAAGGGTCCTATTATGGCTACACCTTC. It translates to CATSDEGSYYGYTF.

This clonotype was counted only a few times. The chain employs TRBV20-1 and TRBJ1-2, with 8 bases identical to TRBD1. V shed 3 bases, J shed 4 bases, and the junction held 4 bases outside the gene matches. Germline lookup yields CDR1 DFQATT and CDR2 SNEGSKA (reference sequence). CDR3 size: 13 residues. The CDR3 bases are TGCAGTGCTAGGACAGACAGGGGCTATGGCTACACCTTC. Translating gives CSARTDRGYGYTF.

Only a few counts were recorded for this clonotype. J is TRBJ2-2 and V is TRBV5-5, with 7 bases that match TRBD1. CDR3 length: 15 residues. CDR1 is SGHKS and CDR2 is YYEKEE in the germline V gene (reference sequence). V gave up 6 bases and J gave up 0 bases; unmatched junction bases: 5. The CDR3 DNA reads TGTGCCAGCATGACAGGGATCCCGAACACCGGGGAGCTGTTTTTT. It yields the protein CASMTGIPNTGELFF.

The gene calls are TRBV10-2 and TRBJ2-5, with D tentatively TRBD1 (5 bases). CDR3 length: 14 residues. Germline V gene lookup returns CDR1 WSHSY and CDR2 SAAADI. Trimming took 1 base from V and 2 from J, leaving 8 bases between them. The CDR3 spells CASSEFREQETQYF. CDR3 bases: TGCGCCAGCAGTGAGTTCAGGGAACAAGAGACCCAGTACTTC.

This clonotype was counted once. The chain uses TRBV30 and TRBJ2-6; unclear D gene. This CDR3 has 17 amino acids. Trimming stripped 4 bases from V and 0 bases from J, with 16 bases between. Germline V gives CDR1 GTSNPN, CDR2 SVGIG (reference sequence). The CDR3 loop is CAWMGWARGSGANVLTF. DNA for the CDR3: TGTGCCTGGATGGGCTGGGCTCGTGGCTCTGGGGCCAACGTCCTGACTTTC.

The DNA for the CDR3 is TGTGCCATCAGTGCGGGAACAGATACGCAGTATTTT. Protein product: CAISAGTDTQYF. The chain couples TRBV10-3 to TRBJ2-3, with D perhaps matching TRBD2 (5 bases). Per the germline V gene, CDR1 is ENHRY and CDR2 is SYGVKD. There are 12 residues in the CDR3. Deletions cut 4 bases from V and 3 bases from J, with 5 bases between.

This clonotype turned up a few times. The chain employs TRBV20-1 and TRBJ1-3, with D hard to call. This CDR3 has 11 amino acids. Germline CDR1 and CDR2: DFQATT and SNEGSKA (reference sequence). CDR3 residues: CTARSGNTIYF. The DNA for the CDR3 is TGCACCGCGCGCTCTGGAAACACCATATATTTT.

With regard to this clonotype: A junction boundary mismatches the germline segment, possibly from a read error. V usage is TRBV12-3 or TRBV12-4 and J usage is TRBJ2-7; 7 positions agree with TRBD2. The CDR3 contains 15 residues. In DNA, the CDR3 is TGTGCCAGCACTCCCTTTGGCGGGAGCTCCCACGAGCAGTACTTC. Protein sequence: CASTPFGGSSHEQYF.

In DNA, the CDR3 is TGCGCCAGCAGCCCCGGGCCTTCGATGAGGTCCGATACGCAGTATTTT. Its translation: CASSPGPSMRSDTQYF. The rearrangement joins TRBV5-1 to TRBJ2-3; D is unresolved. CDR1 is SGHRS and CDR2 is YFSETQ in the germline V gene. The V and J ends lost 4 bases and 6 bases respectively, with 21 bases between them. The CDR3 runs 16 residues.

This clonotype was observed a handful of times. The genes are TRBV18 and TRBJ1-1; D is undetermined. This CDR3 contains 13 residues. The ends were cut back, 6 bases at V and 0 bases at J, with 8 bases in the middle. CDR1 and CDR2 from the germline V gene are KGHSH and LQKENI. The CDR3 reads CASSDQVNTEAFF. In DNA form, the CDR3 reads TGTGCCAGCTCGGATCAAGTGAACACTGAAGCTTTCTTT.

This chain joins TRBV12-3 or TRBV12-4 and TRBJ2-4, with D perhaps TRBD1 (6 bases). The CDR3 loop spans 17 amino acids. V gave up 4 bases and J gave up 0 bases, with 16 bases separating them. The CDR3 DNA reads TGTGCCAGCAGTTACCCCCGGGACACCCTAGCCAAAAACATTCAGTACTTC. Protein: CASSYPRDTLAKNIQYF.

This clonotype was seen a handful of times. This chain joins TRBV7-2 and TRBJ2-3, with D tentatively TRBD1 or TRBD2 (5 bases each). V was cut by 2 bases and J by 5 bases, with 11 bases left in between. The CDR3 has 14 amino acids. Looked up from germline, CDR1 is SGHTA and CDR2 is FQGNSA. The chain's CDR3 is CASSLWGTGDTQYF. The CDR3 DNA is TGTGCCAGCAGCTTATGGGGGACGGGAGATACGCAGTATTTT.

This clonotype was seen only a few times. The chain has TRBV5-5 and TRBJ2-1; D is ambiguous. CDR1 is SGHKS, CDR2 YYEKEE, per germline (reference sequence). This CDR3 region has 14 residues. V lost 1 base, J lost 5 bases, and 10 bases lay in between. CDR3 sequence reads: CASSLQLLNNEQFF. Here the CDR3 DNA reads TGTGCCAGCAGCTTGCAACTACTCAACAATGAGCAGTTCTTC.

This clonotype showed up just a few times. This chain joins TRBV18 and TRBJ2-1, with 7 bases that match TRBD2. J was trimmed by 4 bases and V by 3 bases; bases with no gene match: 12. Germline assignment: CDR1 KGHSH and CDR2 LQKENI. There are 17 residues in the CDR3. The DNA for the CDR3 is TGTGCCAGCTCACCGCGAGCTAGCGGCCAGGCGTACAATGAGCAGTTCTTC. Translation gives CASSPRASGQAYNEQFF.

This clonotype has a handful of counts. The chain couples TRBV25-1 to TRBJ2-1; no reliable D call. The CDR3 has 11 residues. CDR1 is MGHDK and CDR2 is SYGVNS in the germline V gene. Between the trimmed V and J ends, which lost 8 bases and 6 bases, there was a span of 8 bases. CDR3 amino acids: CASDVSNEQFF. In DNA form, the CDR3 reads TGTGCCAGCGACGTCAGCAATGAGCAGTTCTTC.

V gene TRBV7-2 combines with J gene TRBJ2-1; D might be TRBD2 (6 bases). This CDR3 region has 14 residues. Germline CDR1 is SGHTA and CDR2 is FQGNSA. V gave up 5 bases and J gave up 8 bases, with 16 bases separating them. Written as DNA, the CDR3 is TGTGCCAGCAGCCACGGGGGAAGTAGCTATGAGCAGTTCTTC. This codes for CASSHGGSSYEQFF.

The chain has TRBV3-1 and TRBJ2-3; D gene uncertain. Germline V gene sequence: CDR1 LGHDT, CDR2 YNNKEL (reference sequence). V was clipped by 2 bases and J by 3 bases, with 21 bases between them. The CDR3 is 18 amino acids. CDR3 loop: CASSQQSPSPQTTDTQYF. In nucleotides, the CDR3 is TGTGCCAGCAGCCAACAATCACCTAGTCCCCAAACAACAGATACGCAGTATTTT.

The chain uses TRBV5-1 and TRBJ2-1, with TRBD1 identical over 7 bases. This CDR3 is 14 amino acids long. V was clipped by 4 bases and J by 6 bases; unmatched bases: 7. Germline values: CDR1 SGHRS, CDR2 YFSETQ. The chain's CDR3 is CASSDGQDINEQFF. CDR3 DNA sequence: TGCGCCAGCAGCGACGGACAGGACATCAATGAGCAGTTCTTC.

The rearrangement links TRBV15 to TRBJ1-2; D unclear. Germline CDR1 is LNHNV and CDR2 is YYDKDF (reference sequence). V lost 4 bases to trimming and J lost 6 bases, with 12 bases between them. The CDR3 sequence is 13 residues long. The CDR3 sequence: CATSTDRLHGYTF. CDR3 bases: TGTGCCACCAGCACCGACCGTTTACATGGCTACACCTTC.

This clonotype was observed a few times. The V and J genes are TRBV4-3 and TRBJ2-7, with a tentative D call TRBD2 (5 bases). Germline V gives CDR1 LGHNA, CDR2 YSLEER. Trimming shortened V by 3 bases and J by 2 bases, and 8 bases separated the two germline ends. The CDR3 runs 13 residues. CDR3 amino acids: CASSHLGAYEQYF. CDR3 nucleotide sequence: TGCGCCAGCAGCCACCTGGGAGCCTACGAGCAGTACTTC.

This chain joins TRBV7-2 and TRBJ2-7; D is possibly TRBD2 (6 bases). Germline CDR1 is SGHTA and CDR2 is FQGNSA. Deletions cut 2 bases from V and 4 bases from J, with 9 bases between. This CDR3 is built from 13 residues. The CDR3 coding sequence is TGTGCCAGCAGCTTACGGGAGAGGTACGAGCAGTACTTC. It codes for CASSLRERYEQYF.

The genes are TRBV7-9 and TRBJ2-7; tentatively, D is TRBD1 (6 bases). V was cut by 1 base and J by 6 bases, with 16 bases left in between. The germline V gene encodes CDR1 SEHNR and CDR2 FQNEAQ (reference sequence). The CDR3 spans 15 residues. CDR3: CASSLGQVSRVEQYF. CDR3 DNA: TGTGCCAGCAGCTTAGGACAGGTCTCACGGGTCGAGCAGTACTTC.

This clonotype was seen a handful of times. The V gene is TRBV14, the J gene TRBJ2-1; a weak D match, TRBD1 (6 bases). Germline V gene data show CDR1 as SGHDN and CDR2 as FVKESK. This CDR3 has 14 residues. V shed 11 bases and J shed 0 bases, with 14 bases lying between them. The CDR3 region has the DNA TGTGCCTCACGAGGGGGACGCTCCTACAATGAGCAGTTCTTC. Protein product: CASRGGRSYNEQFF.

The rearrangement uses TRBV4-3 and TRBJ1-2; the match to TRBD1 covers 9 bases. Per the germline V gene, CDR1 is LGHNA and CDR2 is YSLEER. This CDR3 comprises 15 residues. J was trimmed by 11 bases and V by 0 bases; bases with no gene match: 10. CDR3 nucleotide sequence: TGCGCCAGCAGCCAAGACGGGACAGGGATCCCGCGGTACACCTTC. As protein: CASSQDGTGIPRYTF.